This T cell receptor beta chain was found in a study of molecular identifiers for immune sequencing clone quantification. Study-wide context: Replicates partitioned RNA from roughly 20,000 or 100,000 naive CD8 cells into five parts, sequencing four.

The V gene lost 7 bases and the J gene lost 2 bases, with 8 bases spanning the gap. Germline V lookup: CDR1 SGHVS, CDR2 FNYEAQ. The CDR3 runs to 12 residues. Study-wide results and caveats: With a barcode shared among identical TCR molecules, highly expanded clone sizes could be underestimated.

Based on a CD8+CD4-CCR7+CD45RA+ profile, naive CD8 T cells were sorted. Methods described previously, with TCR primers listed, were used for bulk TCR libraries. TCRdb itself ran the PCR reads through MiXCR, one entry per CDR3 protein. The sample holds about half a million distinct CDR3 sequences; around 23% are singletons and the top ten take approximately 0.8%. Comment on this clonotype: Its antigen is as yet unknown.

The clonotype was recovered from a human donor in good health. Some libraries in this study had Jurkat cell RNA spiked in. This chain links TRBV7-6 with TRBJ2-5; D not resolved. The sample was naive CD8+ T cells from blood, with Jurkat cell RNA spiked in. Subset in this sample: FACS-sorted CD8+CD4-CCR7+CD45RA+ naive T cells. The CDR3 DNA sequence: TGTGCCAGCACCTCGCCTCAAGAGACCCAGTACTTC. Protein product: CASTSPQETQYF.